What follows are 3 T cell receptor beta chains derived from one specimen sequenced in a study of blood T cell repertoires in COVID-19. The data were produced by immunoSEQ multiplex PCR, yet TCRdb's version contains in-frame clones alone and is incomplete. Among about 83,000 clones, roughly 83% were seen once, and the ten largest hold 7% to 9%. The material sequenced was peripheral blood. These receptors originate from a middle-aged man with active COVID-19.

V usage is TRBV19 and J usage is TRBJ2-1; TRBD2 matches 16 bases. This CDR3 is 19 amino acids long. V lost 6 bases and J lost 0; bases outside the gene matches: 8. Germline loops: CDR1 LNHDA, CDR2 SQIVND (reference sequence). The CDR3 protein is CASSTGTSGGVLSYNEQFF. DNA of the CDR3: TGTGCCAGTAGCACAGGGACTAGCGGGGGGGTCCTCTCCTACAATGAGCAGTTCTTC.

The genes are TRBV27 and TRBJ1-1, with D unresolved. This CDR3 is 13 amino acids long. Germline values: CDR1 MNHEY, CDR2 SMNVEV (reference sequence). V shed 8 bases and J shed 2 bases, with 12 bases lying between them. The CDR3 region is CASRLLGNTEAFF. CDR3 sequence (DNA): TGTGCCAGCCGCTTACTAGGTAACACTGAAGCTTTCTTT.

The chain joins TRBV4-1 to TRBJ1-5, with D hard to call. The CDR3 totals 13 residues. V was shortened by 2 bases and J by 6 bases, with 8 bases between the two germline ends. Looked up from germline, CDR1 is MGHRA and CDR2 is YSYEKL. The CDR3 DNA sequence: TGCGCCAGCAGCCAATTCGTTCGTCAGCCCCAGCATTTT. Protein product: CASSQFVRQPQHF.